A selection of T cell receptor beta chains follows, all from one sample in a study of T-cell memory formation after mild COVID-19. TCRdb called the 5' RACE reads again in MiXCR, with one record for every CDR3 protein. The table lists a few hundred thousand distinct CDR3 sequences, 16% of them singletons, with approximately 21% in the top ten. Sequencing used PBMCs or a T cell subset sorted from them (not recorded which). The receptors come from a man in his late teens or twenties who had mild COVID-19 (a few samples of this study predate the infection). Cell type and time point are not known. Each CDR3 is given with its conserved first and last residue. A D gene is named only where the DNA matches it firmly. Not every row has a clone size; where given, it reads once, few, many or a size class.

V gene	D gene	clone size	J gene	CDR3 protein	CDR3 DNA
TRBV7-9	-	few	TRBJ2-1	CATHAVGDNEQFF	TGTGCCACCCACGCCGTGGGGGACAATGAGCAGTTCTTC
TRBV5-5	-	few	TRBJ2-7	CASSFLGGYEQYF	TGTGCCAGCAGCTTTTTGGGAGGCTACGAGCAGTACTTC
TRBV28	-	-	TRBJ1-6	CASSLKGSPLHF	TGTGCCAGCAGTTTAAAGGGATCACCCCTCCACTTT
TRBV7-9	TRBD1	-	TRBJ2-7	CASSQVGQGIEQYF	TGTGCCAGCAGTCAAGTGGGACAGGGAATCGAGCAGTACTTC
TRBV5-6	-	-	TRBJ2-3	CASSRISTDTQYF	TGTGCCAGCAGCCGGATTAGCACAGATACGCAGTATTTT
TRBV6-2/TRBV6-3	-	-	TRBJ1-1	CASRQSYAGQDRSTEAFF	TGTGCCAGCAGGCAATCCTACGCGGGTCAAGATAGGAGCACTGAAGCTTTCTTT
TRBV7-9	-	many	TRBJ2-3	CASSPLIDTQYF	TGTGCCAGCAGCCCGTTGATTGATACGCAGTATTTT
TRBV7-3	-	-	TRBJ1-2	CASSLSGGRVYGYTF	TGTGCCAGCAGCTTAAGTGGAGGCAGGGTATATGGCTACACCTTC
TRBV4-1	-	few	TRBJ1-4	CASSQGRDEKLFF	TGCGCCAGCAGCCAAGGGCGGGATGAAAAACTGTTTTTT
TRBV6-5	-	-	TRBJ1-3	CASTGNSGNTIYF	TGTGCCAGCACCGGGAACTCTGGAAACACCATATATTTT
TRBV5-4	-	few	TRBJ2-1	CASSLGTGEQFF	TGTGCCAGCAGCTTGGGTACAGGGGAGCAGTTCTTC
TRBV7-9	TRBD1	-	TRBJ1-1	CASSETGVPFNTEAFF	TGTGCCAGCAGCGAAACAGGGGTCCCCTTCAACACTGAAGCTTTCTTT
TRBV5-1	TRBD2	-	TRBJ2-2	CASSSGPASGDTGELFF	TGCGCCAGCAGCTCGGGCCCCGCTAGCGGGGACACCGGGGAGCTGTTTTTT
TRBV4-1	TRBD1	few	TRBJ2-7	CASSQGTGAGYEQYF	TGCGCCAGCAGCCAGGGGACAGGGGCGGGCTACGAGCAGTACTTC
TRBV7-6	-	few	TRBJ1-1	CASSLRGLGTEAFF	TGTGCCAGCAGCTTACGTGGGCTGGGCACTGAAGCTTTCTTT
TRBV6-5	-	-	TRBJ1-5	CASSRGGAGDQPQHF	TGTGCCAGCAGCCGTGGCGGGGCGGGGGATCAGCCCCAGCATTTT
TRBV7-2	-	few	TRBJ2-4	CASSLAPSENIQYF	TGTGCCAGCAGCTTAGCCCCTAGCGAAAACATTCAGTACTTC
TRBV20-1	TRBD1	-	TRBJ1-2	CSARGTGNYGYTF	TGCAGTGCTAGAGGGACAGGGAACTATGGCTACACCTTC
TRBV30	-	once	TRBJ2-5	CAWGGDRAETQYF	TGTGCCTGGGGAGGGGATCGTGCAGAGACCCAGTACTTC
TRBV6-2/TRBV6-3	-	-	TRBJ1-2	CASKFEGGYGYTF	TGTGCCAGCAAGTTTGAGGGGGGCTATGGCTACACCTTC
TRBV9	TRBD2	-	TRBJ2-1	CASSVGSGVSYNEQFF	TGTGCCAGCAGCGTTGGTAGCGGGGTCTCCTACAATGAGCAGTTCTTC
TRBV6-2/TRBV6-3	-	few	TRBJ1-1	CASRVSMNTEAFF	TGTGCCAGCAGGGTCTCGATGAACACTGAAGCTTTCTTT
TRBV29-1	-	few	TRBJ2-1	CSVEFSAKGNEQFF	TGCAGCGTTGAGTTCTCGGCGAAAGGTAATGAGCAGTTCTTC
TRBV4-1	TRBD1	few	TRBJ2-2	CASSPSEGANTGELFF	TGCGCCAGCAGCCCGAGCGAGGGGGCAAACACCGGGGAGCTGTTTTTT
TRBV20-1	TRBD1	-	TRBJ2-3	CSALGQGSTDTQYF	TGCAGTGCTCTGGGACAGGGGAGCACAGATACGCAGTATTTT
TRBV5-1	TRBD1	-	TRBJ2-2	CASSLGRTGDTGELFF	TGCGCCAGCAGCTTGGGCCGGACAGGGGACACCGGGGAGCTGTTTTTT
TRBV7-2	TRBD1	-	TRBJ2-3	CASSSPQGARTDTQYF	TGTGCCAGCAGCTCACCACAGGGGGCGCGCACAGATACGCAGTATTTT
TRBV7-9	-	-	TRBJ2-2	CASSPLRGEPGELFF	TGTGCCAGCAGCCCCCTCAGGGGGGAACCCGGGGAGCTGTTTTTT
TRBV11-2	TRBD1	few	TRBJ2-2	CASSLVPPQGAGELFF	TGTGCCAGCAGCTTAGTCCCCCCCCAGGGGGCCGGGGAGCTGTTTTTT
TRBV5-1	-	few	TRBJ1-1	CASSLAGQGSRAFF	TGCGCCAGCAGCTTGGCCGGTCAGGGGAGTAGAGCTTTCTTT
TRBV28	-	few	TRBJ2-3	CASSLGGSSKDTQYF	TGTGCCAGCAGTTTGGGCGGGTCTTCCAAGGATACGCAGTATTTT
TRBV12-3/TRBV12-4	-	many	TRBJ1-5	CASSLAPGQNQPQHF	TGTGCCAGCAGTTTAGCCCCCGGTCAAAATCAGCCCCAGCATTTT
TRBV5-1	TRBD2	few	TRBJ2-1	CASSSLSGGGYNEQFF	TGCGCCAGCAGCTCGCTCAGCGGGGGGGGCTACAATGAGCAGTTCTTC
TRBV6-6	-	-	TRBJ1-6	CASWTNIFSPLHF	TGTGCCAGCTGGACAAATATTTTCTCACCCCTCCACTTT
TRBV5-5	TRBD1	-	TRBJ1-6	CASSFNDRGNSPLHF	TGTGCCAGCAGCTTTAATGACAGGGGGAATTCACCCCTCCACTTT
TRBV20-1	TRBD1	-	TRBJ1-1	CSALRGGTANTEAFF	TGCAGTGCTCTCCGAGGGGGGACAGCGAACACTGAAGCTTTCTTT
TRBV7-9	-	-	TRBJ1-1	CASGSTLRGTEAFF	TGTGCCAGCGGATCGACGCTCCGGGGCACTGAAGCTTTCTTT
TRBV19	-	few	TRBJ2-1	CASSLDPRGYEQFF	TGTGCCAGTAGTTTGGACCCGAGGGGGTATGAGCAGTTCTTC
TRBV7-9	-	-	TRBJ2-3	CATTDTQYF	TGTGCCACCACAGATACGCAGTATTTT
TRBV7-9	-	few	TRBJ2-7	CASTPPGTQRYEQYF	TGTGCCAGCACCCCGCCCGGGACGCAGAGATACGAGCAGTACTTC
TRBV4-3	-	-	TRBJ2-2	CASSQRFRDQTGELFF	TGCGCCAGCAGCCAACGATTCCGGGACCAGACCGGGGAGCTGTTTTTT
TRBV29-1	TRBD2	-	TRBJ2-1	CSVAGTSGGYNEQFF	TGCAGCGTTGCCGGGACTAGCGGGGGCTACAATGAGCAGTTCTTC
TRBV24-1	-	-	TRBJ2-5	CATSDVLATWYF	TGTGCCACCAGTGACGTACTAGCAACCTGGTACTTC
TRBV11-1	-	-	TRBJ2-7	CASSFPGRYEQYF	TGTGCCAGCAGCTTCCCAGGGCGCTACGAGCAGTACTTC
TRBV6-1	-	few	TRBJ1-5	CASTGQENQPQHF	TGTGCCAGCACTGGCCAAGAAAATCAGCCCCAGCATTTT
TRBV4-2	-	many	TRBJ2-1	CASSRRSRGEGSNEQFF	TGTGCCAGCAGCCGTAGGAGTAGGGGGGAAGGTAGCAATGAGCAGTTCTTC
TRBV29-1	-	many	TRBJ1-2	CSVRRIAGSYGYTF	TGCAGCGTCCGACGAATTGCAGGGTCCTATGGCTACACCTTC
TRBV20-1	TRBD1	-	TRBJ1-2	CSASGQDNYGYTF	TGCAGTGCCTCAGGACAGGACAACTATGGCTACACCTTC
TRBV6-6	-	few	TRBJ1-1	CASSYATNTEAFF	TGTGCCAGCAGCTATGCGACTAACACTGAAGCTTTCTTT
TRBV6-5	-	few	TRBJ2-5	CASGRGNQETQYF	TGTGCCAGCGGGCGCGGAAACCAAGAGACCCAGTACTTC
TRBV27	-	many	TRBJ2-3	CATSGLSTDTQYF	TGTGCCACCTCGGGACTCAGCACAGATACGCAGTATTTT
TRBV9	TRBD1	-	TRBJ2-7	CASSGDRGNPYEQYF	TGTGCCAGCAGCGGGGACAGGGGGAACCCCTACGAGCAGTACTTC
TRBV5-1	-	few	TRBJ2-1	CASRRDIEQFF	TGCGCCAGCAGAAGGGACATCGAGCAGTTCTTC